This T cell receptor beta chain was identified in a study of CD8 T cells in ankylosing spondylitis. CDR1 and CDR2 from the germline V gene are SEHNR and FQNEAQ (reference sequence). The V end lost 5 bases, the J end lost 4 bases, and 6 bases lay between the germline ends. The CDR3 length is 11 residues. Findings and limits, study-wide: As for the disease-linked clones, they showed a CD8+ phenotype and occurred at relatively low frequencies in peripheral blood. Within matched ankylosing spondylitis synovial fluid, disease-linked clones were reportedly significantly enriched. A TCR beta motif of seven or eight highly homologous variants appeared characteristic of ankylosing spondylitis blood.

This clonotype was found many times. No antigen is known for it. As the method for making TCR beta libraries, quantitative 5'-RACE with molecular barcodes was used. TCRdb re-called the 5' RACE reads through MiXCR, storing one row per CDR3 protein. The data show hundreds of thousands of distinct CDR3 sequences, 15% to 20% seen once. The sequence was obtained from a male donor with ankylosing spondylitis. The chain links TRBV7-9 to TRBJ2-7; D gene ambiguous. Input material: blood, either unsorted or a sorted T cell fraction (not recorded which). The CDR3 reads CASSPLYEQYF. In nucleotides, the CDR3 is TGTGCCAGCAGCCCTCTGTACGAGCAGTACTTC.